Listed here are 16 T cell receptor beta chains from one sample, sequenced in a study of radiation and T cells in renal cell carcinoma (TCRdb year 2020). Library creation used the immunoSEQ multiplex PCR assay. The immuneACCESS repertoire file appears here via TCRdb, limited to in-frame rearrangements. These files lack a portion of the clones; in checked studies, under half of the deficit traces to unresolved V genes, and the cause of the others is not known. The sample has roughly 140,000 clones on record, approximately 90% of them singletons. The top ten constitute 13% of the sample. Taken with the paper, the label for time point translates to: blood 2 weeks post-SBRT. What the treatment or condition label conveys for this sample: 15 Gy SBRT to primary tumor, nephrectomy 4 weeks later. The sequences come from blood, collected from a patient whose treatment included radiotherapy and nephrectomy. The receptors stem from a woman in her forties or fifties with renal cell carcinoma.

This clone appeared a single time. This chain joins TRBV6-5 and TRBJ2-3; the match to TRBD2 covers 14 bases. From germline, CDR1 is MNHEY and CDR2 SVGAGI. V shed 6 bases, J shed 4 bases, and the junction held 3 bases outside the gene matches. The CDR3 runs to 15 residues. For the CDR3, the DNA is TGTGCCAGCAGCCGGGGACTAGCGGGAGCAGATACGCAGTATTTT. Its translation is CASSRGLAGADTQYF.

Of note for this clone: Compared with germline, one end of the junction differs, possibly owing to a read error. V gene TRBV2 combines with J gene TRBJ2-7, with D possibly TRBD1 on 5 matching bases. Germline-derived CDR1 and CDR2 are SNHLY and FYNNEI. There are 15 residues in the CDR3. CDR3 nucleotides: TGTGCCAGTAGTGTGGACCTAGGGGCACGCTACGAGCAGTACTTC. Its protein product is CASSVDLGARYEQYF.

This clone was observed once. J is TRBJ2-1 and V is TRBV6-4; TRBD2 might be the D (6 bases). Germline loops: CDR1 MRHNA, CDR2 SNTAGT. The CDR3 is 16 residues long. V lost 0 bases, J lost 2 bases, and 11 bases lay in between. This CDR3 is CASSDSFRGTYNEQFF. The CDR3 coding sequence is TGTGCCAGCAGTGACTCCTTCCGGGGGACCTACAATGAGCAGTTCTTC.

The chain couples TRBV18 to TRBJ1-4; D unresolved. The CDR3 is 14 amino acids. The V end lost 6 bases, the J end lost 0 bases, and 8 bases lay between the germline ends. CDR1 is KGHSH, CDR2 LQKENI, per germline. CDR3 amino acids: CASSELTTNEKLFF. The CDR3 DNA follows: TGTGCCAGCTCCGAATTGACAACTAATGAAAAACTGTTTTTT.

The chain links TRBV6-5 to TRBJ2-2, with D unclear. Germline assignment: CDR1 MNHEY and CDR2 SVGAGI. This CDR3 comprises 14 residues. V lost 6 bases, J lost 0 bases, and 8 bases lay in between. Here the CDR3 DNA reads TGTGCCAGCAGGAGACCGACGAACACCGGGGAGCTGTTTTTT. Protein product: CASRRPTNTGELFF.

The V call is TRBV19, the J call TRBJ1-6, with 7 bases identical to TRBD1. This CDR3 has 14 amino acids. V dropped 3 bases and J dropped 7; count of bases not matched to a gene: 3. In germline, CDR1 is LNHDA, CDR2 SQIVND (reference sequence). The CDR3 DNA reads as TGTGCCAGTAGTATGGGACAGACCAATTCACCCCTCCACTTT. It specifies CASSMGQTNSPLHF. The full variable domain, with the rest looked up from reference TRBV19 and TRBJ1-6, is DGGITQSPKYLFRKEGQNVTLSCEQNLNHDAMYWYRQDPGQGLRLIYYSQIVNDFQKGDIAEGYSVSREKKESFPLTVTSAQKNPTAFYLCASSMGQTNSPLHFGNGTRLTVT.

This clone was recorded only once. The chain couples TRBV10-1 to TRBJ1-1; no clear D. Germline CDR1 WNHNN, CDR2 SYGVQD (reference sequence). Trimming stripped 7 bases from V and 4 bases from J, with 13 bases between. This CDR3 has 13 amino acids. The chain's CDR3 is CASTSDKSTEAFF. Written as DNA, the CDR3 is TGCGCCAGCACGTCAGATAAGAGCACTGAAGCTTTCTTT.

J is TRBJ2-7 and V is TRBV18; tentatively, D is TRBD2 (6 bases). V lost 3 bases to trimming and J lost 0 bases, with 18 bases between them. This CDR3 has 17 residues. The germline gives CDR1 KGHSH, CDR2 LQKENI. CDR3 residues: CASSPGASGTVSYEQYF. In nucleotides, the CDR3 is TGTGCCAGCTCACCGGGTGCCTCTGGGACTGTCTCCTACGAGCAGTACTTC.

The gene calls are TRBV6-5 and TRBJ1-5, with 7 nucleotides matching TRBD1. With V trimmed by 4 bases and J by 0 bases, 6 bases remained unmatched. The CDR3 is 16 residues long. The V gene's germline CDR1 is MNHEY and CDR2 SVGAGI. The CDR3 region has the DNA TGTGCCAGCAGTTTCTCGGGACAGCATAGCAATCAGCCCCAGCATTTT. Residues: CASSFSGQHSNQPQHF.

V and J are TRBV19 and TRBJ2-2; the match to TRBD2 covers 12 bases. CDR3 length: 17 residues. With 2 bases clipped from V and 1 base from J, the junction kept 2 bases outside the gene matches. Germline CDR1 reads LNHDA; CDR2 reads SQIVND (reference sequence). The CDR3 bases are TGTGCCAGTAGTATACGGACTAGCGGGGTGAACACCGGGGAGCTGTTTTTT. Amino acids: CASSIRTSGVNTGELFF.

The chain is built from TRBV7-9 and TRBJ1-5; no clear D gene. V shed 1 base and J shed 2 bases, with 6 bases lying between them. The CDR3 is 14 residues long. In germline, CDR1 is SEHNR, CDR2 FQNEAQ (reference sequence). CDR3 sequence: CASSLGPGNQPQHF. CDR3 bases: TGTGCCAGCAGCTTAGGTCCGGGCAATCAGCCCCAGCATTTT.

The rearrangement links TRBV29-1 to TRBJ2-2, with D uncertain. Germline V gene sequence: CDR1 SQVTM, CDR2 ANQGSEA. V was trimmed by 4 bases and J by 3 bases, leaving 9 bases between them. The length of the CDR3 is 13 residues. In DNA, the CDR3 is TGCAGCGTTGTTCCCAGATACACCGGGGAGCTGTTTTTT. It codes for CSVVPRYTGELFF.

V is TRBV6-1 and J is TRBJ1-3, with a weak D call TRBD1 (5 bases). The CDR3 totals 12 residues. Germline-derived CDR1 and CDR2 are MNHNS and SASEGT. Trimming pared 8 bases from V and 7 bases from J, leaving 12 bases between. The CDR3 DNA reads TGTGCCAGCCTGGGACCTCAGAACACCATATATTTT. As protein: CASLGPQNTIYF.

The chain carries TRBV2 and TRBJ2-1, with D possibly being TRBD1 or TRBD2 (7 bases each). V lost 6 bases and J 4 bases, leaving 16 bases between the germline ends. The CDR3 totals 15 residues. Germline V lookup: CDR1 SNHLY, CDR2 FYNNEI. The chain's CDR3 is CASSSGGGRYNEQFF. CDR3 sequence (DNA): TGTGCCAGCAGCTCAGGGGGGGGTAGGTACAATGAGCAGTTCTTC.

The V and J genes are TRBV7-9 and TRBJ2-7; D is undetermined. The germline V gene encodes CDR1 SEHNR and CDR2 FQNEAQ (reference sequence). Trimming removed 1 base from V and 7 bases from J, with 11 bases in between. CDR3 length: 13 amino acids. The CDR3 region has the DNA TGTGCCAGCAGCTTAGTCCCCGGGCGTGAGCAGTACTTC. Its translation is CASSLVPGREQYF.

This chain's CDR3 is CASSPSGSGELFF. The DNA for the CDR3 is TGTGCCAGCAGCCCAAGCGGGTCCGGGGAGCTGTTTTTT. The V call is TRBV7-3, the J call TRBJ2-2, with a tentative D call TRBD2 (6 bases). V lost 5 bases, J lost 6 bases, and 10 bases lay in between. This CDR3 is built from 13 residues. CDR1 and CDR2 (germline): SGHTA, FQGTGA.